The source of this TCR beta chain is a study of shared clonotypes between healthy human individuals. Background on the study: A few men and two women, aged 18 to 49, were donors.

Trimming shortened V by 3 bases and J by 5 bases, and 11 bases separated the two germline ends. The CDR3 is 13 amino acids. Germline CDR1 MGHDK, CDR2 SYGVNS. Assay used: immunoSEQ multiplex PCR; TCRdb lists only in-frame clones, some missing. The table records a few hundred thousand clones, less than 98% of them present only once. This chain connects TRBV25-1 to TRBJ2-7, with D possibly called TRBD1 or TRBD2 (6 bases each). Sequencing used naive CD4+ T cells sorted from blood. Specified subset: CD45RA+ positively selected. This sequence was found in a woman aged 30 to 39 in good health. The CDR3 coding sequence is TGTGCCAGCAGTGAGGGGGGCCGCCACGAGCAGTACTTC. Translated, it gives CASSEGGRHEQYF.